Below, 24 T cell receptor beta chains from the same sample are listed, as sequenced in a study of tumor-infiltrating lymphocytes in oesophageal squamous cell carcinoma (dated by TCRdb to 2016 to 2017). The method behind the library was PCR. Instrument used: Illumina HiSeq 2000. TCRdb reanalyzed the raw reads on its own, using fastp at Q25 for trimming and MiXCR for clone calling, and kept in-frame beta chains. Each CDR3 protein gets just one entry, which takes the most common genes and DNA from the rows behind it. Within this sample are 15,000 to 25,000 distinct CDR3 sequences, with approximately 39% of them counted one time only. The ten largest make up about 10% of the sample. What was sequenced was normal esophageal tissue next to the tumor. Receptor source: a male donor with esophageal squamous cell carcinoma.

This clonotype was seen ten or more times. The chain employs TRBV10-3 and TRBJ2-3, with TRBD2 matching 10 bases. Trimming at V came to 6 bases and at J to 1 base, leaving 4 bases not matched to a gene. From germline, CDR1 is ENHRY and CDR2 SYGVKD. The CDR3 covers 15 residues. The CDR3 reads CAISRGTSGTDTQYF. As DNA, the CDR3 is TGTGCCATCAGCCGAGGGACTAGCGGCACAGATACGCAGTATTTT.

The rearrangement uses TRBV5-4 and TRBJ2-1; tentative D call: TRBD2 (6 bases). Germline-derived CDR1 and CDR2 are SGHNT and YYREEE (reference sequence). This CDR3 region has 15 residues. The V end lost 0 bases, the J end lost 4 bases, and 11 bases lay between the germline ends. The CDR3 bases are TGTGCCAGCAGCTTGGCCGAAGGGAGGTACAATGAGCAGTTCTTC. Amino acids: CASSLAEGRYNEQFF.

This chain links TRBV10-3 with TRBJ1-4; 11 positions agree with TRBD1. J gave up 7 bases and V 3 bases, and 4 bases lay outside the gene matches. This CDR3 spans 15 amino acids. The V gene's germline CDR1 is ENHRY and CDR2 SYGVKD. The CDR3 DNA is TGTGCCATCAGTGACGGGGACAGGGGGGGTGAAAAACTGTTTTTT. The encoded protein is CAISDGDRGGEKLFF.

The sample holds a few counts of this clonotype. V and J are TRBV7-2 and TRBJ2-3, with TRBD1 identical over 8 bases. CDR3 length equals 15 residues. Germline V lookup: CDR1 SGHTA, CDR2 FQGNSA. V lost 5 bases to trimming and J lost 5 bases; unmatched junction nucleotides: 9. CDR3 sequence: CASSHGQGGGDTQYF. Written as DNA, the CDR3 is TGTGCCAGCAGCCACGGACAGGGTGGGGGAGATACGCAGTATTTT.

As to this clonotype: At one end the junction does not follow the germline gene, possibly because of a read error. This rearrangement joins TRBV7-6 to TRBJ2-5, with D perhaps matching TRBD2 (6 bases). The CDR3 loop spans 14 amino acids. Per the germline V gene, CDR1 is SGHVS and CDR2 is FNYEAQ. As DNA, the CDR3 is TGTGCTAGCAGCGTCACTCAACGGGGGGAGACCCAGTACTTC. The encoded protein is CASSVTQRGETQYF. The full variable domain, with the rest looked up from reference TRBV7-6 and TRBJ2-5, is GAGVSQSPRYKVTKRGQDVALRCDPISGHVSLYWYRQALGQGPEFLTYFNYEAQQDKSGLPNDRFSAERPEGSISTLTIQRTEQRDSAMYRCASSVTQRGETQYFGPGTRLLVL.

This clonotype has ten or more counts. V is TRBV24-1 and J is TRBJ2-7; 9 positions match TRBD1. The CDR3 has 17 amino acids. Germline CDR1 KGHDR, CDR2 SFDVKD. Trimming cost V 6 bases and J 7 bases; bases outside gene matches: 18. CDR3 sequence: CATSSVPLPGQGVEQYF. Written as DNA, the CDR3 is TGTGCCACCAGTAGTGTACCCCTCCCGGGACAGGGAGTAGAGCAGTACTTC.

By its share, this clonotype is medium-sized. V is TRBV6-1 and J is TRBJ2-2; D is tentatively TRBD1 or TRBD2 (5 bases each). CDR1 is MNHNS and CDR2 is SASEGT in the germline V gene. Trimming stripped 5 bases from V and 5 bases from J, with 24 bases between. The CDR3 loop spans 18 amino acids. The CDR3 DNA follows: TGTGCCAGCAGTTTAGTTGTGGTGGGACCGGTAGTAACCGGGGAGCTGTTTTTT. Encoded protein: CASSLVVVGPVVTGELFF.

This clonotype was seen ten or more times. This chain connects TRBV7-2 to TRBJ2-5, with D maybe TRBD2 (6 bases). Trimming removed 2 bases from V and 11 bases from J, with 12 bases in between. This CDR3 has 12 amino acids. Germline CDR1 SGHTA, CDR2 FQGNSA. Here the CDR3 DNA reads TGTGCCAGCAGCTTAACTAGCATTGAGCAGTACTTC. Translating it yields CASSLTSIEQYF.

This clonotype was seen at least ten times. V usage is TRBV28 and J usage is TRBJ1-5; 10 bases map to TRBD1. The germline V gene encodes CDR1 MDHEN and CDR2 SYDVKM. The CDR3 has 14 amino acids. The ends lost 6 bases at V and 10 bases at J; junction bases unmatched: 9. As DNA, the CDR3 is TGTGCCAGCAGCGGGGACAGGGGCTTTTCTCCCCAGCATTTT. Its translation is CASSGDRGFSPQHF.

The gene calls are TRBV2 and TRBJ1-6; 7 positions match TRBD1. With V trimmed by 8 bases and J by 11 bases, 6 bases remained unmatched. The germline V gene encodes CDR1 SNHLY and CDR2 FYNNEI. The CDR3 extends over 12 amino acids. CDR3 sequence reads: CASGGQGAPLHF. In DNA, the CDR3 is TGTGCCAGCGGGGGGCAGGGGGCACCCCTCCACTTT.

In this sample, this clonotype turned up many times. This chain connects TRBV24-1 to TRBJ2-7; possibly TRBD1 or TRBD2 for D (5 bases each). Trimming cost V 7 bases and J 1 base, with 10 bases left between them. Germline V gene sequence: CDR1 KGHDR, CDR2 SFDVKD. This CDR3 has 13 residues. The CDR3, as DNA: TGTGCCACCAGGGGGACGGGGTCCTACGAGCAGTACTTC. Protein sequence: CATRGTGSYEQYF.

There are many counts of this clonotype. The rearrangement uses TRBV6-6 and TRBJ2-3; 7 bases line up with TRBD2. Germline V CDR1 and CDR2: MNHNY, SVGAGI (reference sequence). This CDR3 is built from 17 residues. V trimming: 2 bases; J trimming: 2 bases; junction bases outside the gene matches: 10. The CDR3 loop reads CASSYRGLPGYTDTQYF. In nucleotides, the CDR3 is TGTGCCAGCAGTTACCGGGGACTACCGGGCTACACAGATACGCAGTATTTT.

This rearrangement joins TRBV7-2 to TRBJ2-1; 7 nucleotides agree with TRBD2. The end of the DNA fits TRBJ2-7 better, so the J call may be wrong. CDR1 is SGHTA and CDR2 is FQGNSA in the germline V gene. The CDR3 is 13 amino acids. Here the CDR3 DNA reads TGTGCCAGCAGCGCTGTTGGGGGGGGCGAGCAGTACTTC. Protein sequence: CASSAVGGGEQYF.

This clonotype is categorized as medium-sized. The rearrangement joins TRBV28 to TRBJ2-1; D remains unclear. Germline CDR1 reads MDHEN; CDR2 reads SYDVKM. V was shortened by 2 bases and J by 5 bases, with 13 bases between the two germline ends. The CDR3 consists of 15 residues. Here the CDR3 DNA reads TGTGCCAGCAGTTTAAGCCAGGCATACGACAATGAGCAGTTCTTC. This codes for CASSLSQAYDNEQFF.

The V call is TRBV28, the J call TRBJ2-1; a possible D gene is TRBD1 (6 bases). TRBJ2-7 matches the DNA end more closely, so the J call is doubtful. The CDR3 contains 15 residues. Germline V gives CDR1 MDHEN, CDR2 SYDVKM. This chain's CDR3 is CASSLWGAGSYEQYF. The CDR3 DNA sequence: TGTGCCAGCAGTTTATGGGGGGCCGGCTCCTACGAGCAGTACTTC.

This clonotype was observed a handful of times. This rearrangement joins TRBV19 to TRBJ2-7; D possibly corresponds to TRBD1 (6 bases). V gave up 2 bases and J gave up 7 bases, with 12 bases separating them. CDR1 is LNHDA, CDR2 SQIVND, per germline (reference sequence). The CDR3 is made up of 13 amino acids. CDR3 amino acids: CASSITQGNEQYF. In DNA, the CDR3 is TGTGCCAGTAGTATAACACAGGGCAATGAGCAGTACTTC. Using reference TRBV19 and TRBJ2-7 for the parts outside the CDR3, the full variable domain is DGGITQSPKYLFRKEGQNVTLSCEQNLNHDAMYWYRQDPGQGLRLIYYSQIVNDFQKGDIAEGYSVSREKKESFPLTVTSAQKNPTAFYLCASSITQGNEQYFGPGTRLTVT.

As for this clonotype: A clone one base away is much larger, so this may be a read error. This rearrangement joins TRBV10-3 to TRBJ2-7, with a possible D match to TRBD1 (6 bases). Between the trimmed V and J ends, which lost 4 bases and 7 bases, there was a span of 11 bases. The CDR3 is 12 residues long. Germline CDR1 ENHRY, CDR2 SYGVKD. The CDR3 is CAISGNRDEQYF. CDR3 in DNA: TGTGCCATCAGTGGGAACAGGGATGAGCAGTACTTC.

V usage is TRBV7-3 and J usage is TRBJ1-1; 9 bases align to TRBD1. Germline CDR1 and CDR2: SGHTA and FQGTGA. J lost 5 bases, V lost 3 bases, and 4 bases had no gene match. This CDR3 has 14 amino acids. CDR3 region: CASSFTGGNTEAFF. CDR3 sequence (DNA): TGTGCCAGCAGCTTCACAGGGGGCAATACTGAAGCTTTCTTT.

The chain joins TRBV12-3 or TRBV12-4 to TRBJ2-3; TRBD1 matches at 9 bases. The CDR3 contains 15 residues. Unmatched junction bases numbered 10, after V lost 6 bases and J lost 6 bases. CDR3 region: CASRGQGRGIDTQYF. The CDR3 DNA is TGTGCCAGCAGGGGACAGGGACGGGGCATTGATACGCAGTATTTT.

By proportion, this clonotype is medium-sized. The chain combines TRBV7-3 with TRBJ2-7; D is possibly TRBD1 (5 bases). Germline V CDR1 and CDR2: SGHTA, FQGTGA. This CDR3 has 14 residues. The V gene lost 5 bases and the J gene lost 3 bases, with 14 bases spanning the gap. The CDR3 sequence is CASSESQGLYEQYF. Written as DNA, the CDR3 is TGTGCCAGCAGCGAGTCCCAGGGCCTCTACGAGCAGTACTTC.

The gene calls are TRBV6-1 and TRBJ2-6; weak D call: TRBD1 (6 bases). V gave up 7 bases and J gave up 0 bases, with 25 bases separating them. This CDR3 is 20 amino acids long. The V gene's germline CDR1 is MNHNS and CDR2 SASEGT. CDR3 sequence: CASMTTHLVLGGSGANVLTF. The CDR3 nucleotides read TGTGCCAGCATGACCACGCATTTGGTCCTAGGGGGCTCTGGGGCCAACGTCCTGACTTTC.

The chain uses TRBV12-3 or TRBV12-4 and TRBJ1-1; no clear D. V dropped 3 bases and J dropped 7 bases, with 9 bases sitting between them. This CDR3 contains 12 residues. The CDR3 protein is CASSLLTLEAFF. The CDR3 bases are TGTGCCAGCAGTTTGTTGACTCTTGAAGCTTTCTTT.

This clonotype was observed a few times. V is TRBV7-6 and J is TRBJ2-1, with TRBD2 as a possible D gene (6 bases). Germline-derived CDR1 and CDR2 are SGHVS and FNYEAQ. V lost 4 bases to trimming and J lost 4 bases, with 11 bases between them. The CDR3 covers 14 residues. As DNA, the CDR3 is TGTGCCAGCAGCTCGGTTGGGGGGTACAATGAGCAGTTCTTC. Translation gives CASSSVGGYNEQFF.

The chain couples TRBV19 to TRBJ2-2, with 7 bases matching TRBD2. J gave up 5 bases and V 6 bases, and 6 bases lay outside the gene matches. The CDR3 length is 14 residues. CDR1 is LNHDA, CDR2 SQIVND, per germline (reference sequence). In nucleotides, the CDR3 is TGTGCCAGTAGCCCGGGAGGTGGGACCGGGGAGCTGTTTTTT. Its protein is CASSPGGGTGELFF.